This TCR beta chain originates from a study of radiotherapy plus CTLA-4 blockade in lung cancer. Per germline, CDR1 SNHLY and CDR2 FYNNEI. CDR3 length equals 16 residues. V was cut by 3 bases and J by 8 bases, with 20 bases left in between. For this clone: Its target is not known.

Study conclusions and caveats: Alongside interferon-beta, early blood T cell clone dynamics were reportedly the best predictor of response. Researchers report tumor-derived TCR clones expanding in blood after radiotherapy plus ipilimumab.

The assay was immunoSEQ multiplex PCR, and TCRdb's table has in-frame clones only and misses some. The profile shows roughly 120,000 clones, 65% to 85% of them singletons. The sequence derives from a human donor with non-small cell lung cancer who had a partial response to radiotherapy plus ipilimumab. The sample consisted of peripheral blood, taken from a patient treated with radiotherapy plus ipilimumab. The genes are TRBV2 and TRBJ2-1, with TRBD1 as a possible D gene (7 bases). CDR3 sequence: CASSEIRRAQGDEQFF. CDR3 bases: TGTGCCAGCAGTGAGATCCGGAGGGCCCAGGGGGATGAGCAGTTCTTC.